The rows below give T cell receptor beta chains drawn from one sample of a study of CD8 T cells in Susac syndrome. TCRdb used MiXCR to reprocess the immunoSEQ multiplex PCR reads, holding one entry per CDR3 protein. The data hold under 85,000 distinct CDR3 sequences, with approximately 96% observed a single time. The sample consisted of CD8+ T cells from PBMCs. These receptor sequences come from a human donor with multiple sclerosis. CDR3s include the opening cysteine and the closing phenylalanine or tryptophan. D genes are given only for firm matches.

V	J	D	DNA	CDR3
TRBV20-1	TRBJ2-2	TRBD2	TGCAGTGCTGGGAGGGTCGCCGGGGAGCTGTTTTTT	CSAGRVAGELFF
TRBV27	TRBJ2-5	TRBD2	TGTGCCAGCAGTTGGACTAGCGGGGGGCCAGAGACCCAGTACTTC	CASSWTSGGPETQYF
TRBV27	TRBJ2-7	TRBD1	TGTGCCAGCAGTCGAGGGACAGGGCATCCCTACGAGCAGTACTTC	CASSRGTGHPYEQYF
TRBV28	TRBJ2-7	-	TGTGCCAGCAGGGGCTTCGAGAGCTCCTACGAGCAGTACTTC	CASRGFESSYEQYF
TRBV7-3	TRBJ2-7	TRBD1	TGTGCCAGCAGCTCCTCCGCCGGGACAGCTTACGAGCAGTACTTC	CASSSSAGTAYEQYF
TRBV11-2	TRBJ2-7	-	TGTGCCAGCAGCTTAGTGGGGTACGAGCAGTACTTC	CASSLVGYEQYF
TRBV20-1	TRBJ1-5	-	TGCAGTGCCAATAGGGGGGACCAGCCCCAGCATTTT	CSANRGDQPQHF
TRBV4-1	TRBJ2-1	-	TGCGCCAGCAGCCAGGGGGCGGGTGAGCAGTTCTTC	CASSQGAGEQFF
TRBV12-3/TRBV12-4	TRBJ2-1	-	TGTGCCAGCAGTCCTAGACCAGAGGAACAGTTCTTC	CASSPRPEEQFF
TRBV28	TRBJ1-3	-	TGTGCCAGCAGTTTGGAAGGGGAGTATTCTGGAAACACCATATATTTT	CASSLEGEYSGNTIYF
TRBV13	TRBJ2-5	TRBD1	TGTGCCAGCAGCTCCGGACAGGGGGCCCAAGAGACCCAGTACTTC	CASSSGQGAQETQYF
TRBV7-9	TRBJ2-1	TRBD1	TGTGCCAGCAGCTTCTGGGACAGGGGTAGGAATGAGCAGTTCTTC	CASSFWDRGRNEQFF
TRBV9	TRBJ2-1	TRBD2	TGTGCCAGCAGTCCCGGACTAGTGTCCTACAATGAGCAGTTCTTC	CASSPGLVSYNEQFF
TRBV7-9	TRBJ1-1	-	TGTGCCAGCAGCTTAAGTACAGACGATTTAACTGAAGCTTTCTTT	CASSLSTDDLTEAFF